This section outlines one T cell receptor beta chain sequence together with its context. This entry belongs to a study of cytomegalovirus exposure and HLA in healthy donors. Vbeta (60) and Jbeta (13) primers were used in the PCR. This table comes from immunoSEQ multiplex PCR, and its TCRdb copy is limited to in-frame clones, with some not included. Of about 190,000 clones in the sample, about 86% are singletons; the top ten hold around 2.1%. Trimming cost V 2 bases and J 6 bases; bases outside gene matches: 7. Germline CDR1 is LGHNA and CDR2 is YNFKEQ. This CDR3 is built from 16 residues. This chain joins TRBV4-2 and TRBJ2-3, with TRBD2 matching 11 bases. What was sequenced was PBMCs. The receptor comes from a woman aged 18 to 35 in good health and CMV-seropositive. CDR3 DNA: TGTGCCAGCAGCCAAATACTAGCGGGGGTTCAGGATACGCAGTATTTT. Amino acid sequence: CASSQILAGVQDTQYF.